Shown below are 32 T cell receptor beta chains from a single sample sequenced in a study of OX40 agonist ivuxolimab in advanced cancers. Clones were sequenced by immunoSEQ multiplex PCR, and TCRdb holds only the in-frame ones, with some missing. The table lists over 60,000 clones, roughly 87% of them singletons. This sample comprised CD4+ or CD8+ T cells sorted from blood, obtained in a trial of the OX40 agonist ivuxolimab. The receptors derive from an adult with an advanced solid tumor such as melanoma, head and neck, liver or kidney cancer.

The rearrangement joins TRBV9 to TRBJ2-1; TRBD2 matches 14 bases. The CDR3 runs 15 residues. The trim removed 3 bases at V and 15 bases at J, leaving 11 bases unmatched. The germline gives CDR1 SGDLS, CDR2 YYNGEE. CDR3 nucleotide sequence: TGTGCCAGCAGCGCCCCGGGACTAGCGGGGGCCCCACCGTTCTTC. It translates to CASSAPGLAGAPPFF.

The gene calls are TRBV29-1 and TRBJ2-7; 7 bases match TRBD1. Germline CDR1 reads SQVTM; CDR2 reads ANQGSEA. The V segment lost 4 bases and the J segment 6 bases; nucleotides outside the gene matches: 12. The CDR3 covers 14 residues. Written as DNA, the CDR3 is TGCAGCGTTGCACTGCGGACAGGAATCCGCGAGCAGTACTTC. Protein sequence: CSVALRTGIREQYF.

The chain couples TRBV19 to TRBJ1-1; a possible D gene is TRBD1 (5 bases). Trimming took 3 bases from V and 4 from J, leaving 18 bases between them. The CDR3 spans 16 residues. Germline-derived CDR1 and CDR2 are LNHDA and SQIVND (reference sequence). CDR3 sequence (DNA): TGTGCCAGTAGTATTTATCGGGTCAACGGGGGCACTGAAGCTTTCTTT. It yields the protein CASSIYRVNGGTEAFF.

J is TRBJ2-5 and V is TRBV6-1, with 15 bases lining up with TRBD2. The V gene's germline CDR1 is MNHNS and CDR2 SASEGT. V lost 4 bases to trimming and J lost 5 bases; unmatched junction nucleotides: 2. There are 15 residues in the CDR3. CDR3 region: CASSGGTSGGETQYF. Here the CDR3 DNA reads TGTGCCAGCAGTGGTGGGACTAGCGGGGGGGAGACCCAGTACTTC.

CDR3 bases: TGTGCCAGCAGTCGCCGGTCGGTGGGTCAGCCCCAGCATTTT. Residues: CASSRRSVGQPQHF. This chain uses TRBV6-5 with TRBJ1-5, with D unclear. The ends were cut back, 5 bases at V and 6 bases at J, with 14 bases in the middle. Germline CDR1 is MNHEY and CDR2 is SVGAGI. The CDR3 spans 14 residues.

The chain recombines TRBV30 with TRBJ2-3, with D tentatively TRBD2 (6 bases). V lost 0 bases, J lost 2 bases, and 18 bases lay in between. This CDR3 region has 17 residues. Germline V gene sequence: CDR1 GTSNPN, CDR2 SVGIG (reference sequence). The DNA of the CDR3 is TGTGCCTGGAGTGTTGGCGGGGCCCAGACTTACACAGATACGCAGTATTTT. This encodes CAWSVGGAQTYTDTQYF.

There are a few counts of this clone. The genes are TRBV5-4 and TRBJ1-1; possibly TRBD1 for D (5 bases). CDR3 length: 15 residues. CDR1 is SGHNT, CDR2 YYREEE, per germline (reference sequence). Trimming left V 1 base short and J 1 base short, with 11 bases between. The CDR3 loop is CASSLFGQGNTEAFF. The CDR3 nucleotides read TGTGCCAGCAGCTTGTTCGGTCAGGGGAACACTGAAGCTTTCTTT.

This rearrangement joins TRBV2 to TRBJ1-4, with a weak D call TRBD1 (5 bases). The CDR3 consists of 14 residues. CDR1 and CDR2 from the germline V gene are SNHLY and FYNNEI. Trimming took off 4 bases at V and 8 bases at J, with 14 bases between the two ends. The DNA for the CDR3 is TGTGCCAGCAGTGTAGGGCCAGGGTACGAAAAACTGTTTTTT. Its translation is CASSVGPGYEKLFF.

On this clone itself: The same CDR3 arises from other DNA sequences in this sample as well. This rearrangement joins TRBV7-2 to TRBJ1-5; D remains unclear. Germline CDR1 SGHTA, CDR2 FQGNSA. With 5 bases removed from V and 2 bases from J, the gap between germline ends came to 7 bases. The CDR3 spans 13 residues. This CDR3 is CASSPQGNQPQHF. DNA for the CDR3: TGTGCCAGCAGCCCCCAGGGCAATCAGCCCCAGCATTTT.

V gene TRBV14 combines with J gene TRBJ1-2; the D is unclear. Per germline, CDR1 SGHDN and CDR2 FVKESK. Trimming took off 1 base at V and 5 bases at J, with 11 bases between the two ends. This CDR3 comprises 14 residues. CDR3 DNA: TGTGCCAGCAGCCAAGGAGGCTATGGGTATGGCTACACCTTC. Translating gives CASSQGGYGYGYTF.

The V and J genes are TRBV25-1 and TRBJ2-7; D ambiguous. In germline, CDR1 is MGHDK, CDR2 SYGVNS. CDR3 size: 12 residues. Between the trimmed V and J ends, which lost 4 bases and 0 bases, there was a span of 4 bases. CDR3 coding DNA: TGTGCCAGCAGTGGAGCCTCCTACGAGCAGTACTTC. This codes for CASSGASYEQYF.

The V gene is TRBV4-2, the J gene TRBJ2-7; D gene ambiguous. The CDR3 sequence is 15 residues long. Germline-derived CDR1 and CDR2 are LGHNA and YNFKEQ. The V gene lost 0 bases and the J gene lost 3 bases, with 12 bases spanning the gap. The DNA for the CDR3 is TGTGCCAGCAGCCAAGATGGTACGGATTTCTACGAGCAGTACTTC. The encoded protein is CASSQDGTDFYEQYF.

Note on this clone: Mismatch with germline at one junction end may stem from a read error. The chain links TRBV7-2 to TRBJ2-1; TRBD2 aligns across 9 bases. The germline V gene encodes CDR1 SGHTA and CDR2 FQGNSA. The CDR3 extends over 17 amino acids. The DNA of the CDR3 is TGTGCCAGCAGCTTAGCGCTATGGCGGGGGGGCCTGAATGATCAGTTCTTC. Its translation: CASSLALWRGGLNDQFF.

This rearrangement joins TRBV10-3 to TRBJ2-2; D ambiguous. Trimming removed 10 bases at V and 2 bases at J, with 8 bases between. There are 12 residues in the CDR3. Germline CDR1 reads ENHRY; CDR2 reads SYGVKD. CDR3 nucleotide sequence: TGTGCCAGCGCCACCAACACCGGGGAGCTGTTTTTT. Residues: CASATNTGELFF.

The genes are TRBV5-4 and TRBJ1-2; D not certain. V dropped 2 bases and J dropped 0 bases, with 5 bases sitting between them. Germline assignment: CDR1 SGHNT and CDR2 YYREEE (reference sequence). The CDR3 runs 13 residues. CDR3 region: CASSFLANYGYTF. The CDR3 nucleotides are TGTGCCAGCAGCTTCTTAGCTAACTATGGCTACACCTTC.

The chain employs TRBV5-6 and TRBJ1-1; a weak D match, TRBD1 (5 bases). Germline-derived CDR1 and CDR2 are SGHDT and YYEEEE. With 5 bases removed from V and 8 bases from J, the gap between germline ends came to 13 bases. This CDR3 has 12 residues. CDR3 in amino acids: CASSWGGIEAFF. The CDR3 bases are TGTGCCAGCAGTTGGGGGGGAATCGAAGCTTTCTTT.

The V and J genes are TRBV29-1 and TRBJ2-1; 9 bases are shared with TRBD2. Germline V lookup: CDR1 SQVTM, CDR2 ANQGSEA. Trimming took 4 bases from V and 3 from J; bases not matched to a gene: 13. The CDR3 loop spans 17 amino acids. The CDR3 is CSVGVFASGAIYNEQFF. The CDR3 DNA is TGCAGCGTTGGGGTTTTCGCTAGCGGGGCTATCTACAATGAGCAGTTCTTC.

The V gene is TRBV23-1, the J gene TRBJ2-4; D is unresolved. TRBV23-1 is an ORF, with its function uncertain. The CDR3 has 22 residues. V lost 0 bases and J lost 0, with 27 bases in between. Here the CDR3 DNA reads TGCGCCAGCAGTCAATCGTTGGTCAAAAACCAAGCCCATACACTAGCCAAAAACATTCAGTACTTC. It codes for CASSQSLVKNQAHTLAKNIQYF.

The J gene is TRBJ2-1, the V gene TRBV6-1; D is unclear. Germline CDR1 and CDR2: MNHNS and SASEGT. Trimming pared 2 bases from V and 7 bases from J, leaving 15 bases between. The CDR3 runs 15 residues. The CDR3 nucleotides are TGTGCCAGCAGTGAATCCGGGTTGATTAGGAATGAGCAGTTCTTC. It specifies CASSESGLIRNEQFF.

This sequence joins TRBV5-1 and TRBJ2-7; D unclear. V was trimmed by 4 bases and J by 2 bases, leaving 19 bases between them. This CDR3 region has 16 residues. Per germline, CDR1 SGHRS and CDR2 YFSETQ. CDR3 DNA: TGCGCCAGCAGCCCAGTCGGAGATGAGCCCACCTACGAGCAGTACTTC. It translates to CASSPVGDEPTYEQYF. Variable domain in full (rest from reference TRBV5-1 and TRBJ2-7): KAGVTQTPRYLIKTRGQQVTLSCSPISGHRSVSWYQQTPGQGLQFLFEYFSETQRNKGNFPGRFSGRQFSNSRSEMNVSTLELGDSALYLCASSPVGDEPTYEQYFGPGTRLTVT.

The V gene is TRBV9, the J gene TRBJ1-4; D remains unclear. The CDR3 runs to 15 residues. Germline V gives CDR1 SGDLS, CDR2 YYNGEE. The ends were cut back, 2 bases at V and 0 bases at J, with 8 bases in the middle. The CDR3 spells CASSVTLSTNEKLFF. The CDR3 DNA follows: TGTGCCAGCAGCGTTACTCTATCAACTAATGAAAAACTGTTTTTT.

The rearrangement joins TRBV7-9 to TRBJ2-5; D is undetermined. V was clipped by 4 bases and J by 5 bases, with 8 bases between them. In germline, CDR1 is SEHNR, CDR2 FQNEAQ (reference sequence). This CDR3 has 12 residues. The CDR3 DNA sequence: TGTGCCAGCAGCTGGTTGGGTGAGACCCAGTACTTC. Encoded protein: CASSWLGETQYF.

The V call is TRBV11-2, the J call TRBJ1-4, with D possibly being TRBD1 (5 bases). Trimming took off 5 bases at V and 13 bases at J, with 11 bases between the two ends. Germline V gene lookup returns CDR1 SGHAT and CDR2 FQNNGV. The CDR3 contains 11 residues. CDR3: CASSRGGPLFF. CDR3 nucleotide sequence: TGTGCCAGCAGCCGGGGGGGACCACTGTTTTTT. The whole variable domain, filled in from reference TRBV11-2 and TRBJ1-4, reads EAGVAQSPRYKIIEKRQSVAFWCNPISGHATLYWYQQILGQGPKLLIQFQNNGVVDDSQLPKDRFSAERLKGVDSTLKIQPAKLEDSAVYLCASSRGGPLFFGSGTQLSVL.

The V and J genes are TRBV19 and TRBJ1-2, with D perhaps matching TRBD1 (6 bases). The germline gives CDR1 LNHDA, CDR2 SQIVND (reference sequence). V was cut by 1 base and J by 7 bases, with 13 bases left in between. The CDR3 extends over 14 amino acids. The CDR3 DNA reads as TGTGCCAGTAGTATAGTGGGGGGCTCCGGTGGCTACACCTTC. It is translated as CASSIVGGSGGYTF.

The CDR3 region has the DNA TGTGCCTGGAGTGTACCAAAGTTTAACTATGGCTACACCTTC. Translation gives CAWSVPKFNYGYTF. The chain carries TRBV30 and TRBJ1-2; D is undetermined. Germline V CDR1 and CDR2: GTSNPN, SVGIG (reference sequence). This CDR3 has 14 amino acids. V gave up 0 bases and J gave up 1 base, with 9 bases separating them.

The chain has TRBV4-1 and TRBJ2-5; either TRBD1 or TRBD2 may supply D (6 bases each). V was shortened by 3 bases and J by 5 bases, with 19 bases between the two germline ends. CDR1 is MGHRA, CDR2 YSYEKL, per germline. The CDR3 has 16 residues. As DNA, the CDR3 is TGCGCCAGCAGCCAGAGGGGGGTGGCGATGAGCGAGACCCAGTACTTC. It specifies CASSQRGVAMSETQYF.

The rearrangement links TRBV19 to TRBJ1-2; the match to TRBD1 covers 9 bases. The CDR3 is 15 amino acids. V lost 7 bases, J lost 3 bases, and 9 bases stayed unmatched. The V gene's germline CDR1 is LNHDA and CDR2 SQIVND (reference sequence). CDR3 nucleotides: TGTGCCAGTAACCCGGGACAGGGAGGAGACTATGGCTACACCTTC. Translation: CASNPGQGGDYGYTF.

The chain combines TRBV29-1 with TRBJ2-3; TRBD1 might be the D (5 bases). The CDR3 is 11 amino acids. Germline V gives CDR1 SQVTM, CDR2 ANQGSEA. V was shortened by 7 bases and J by 3 bases, with 8 bases between the two germline ends. CDR3 sequence: CSARTTDTQYF. The CDR3 nucleotides are TGCAGCGCCCGGACAACAGATACGCAGTATTTT.

The chain has TRBV5-8 and TRBJ1-1; 7 bases line up with TRBD1. Germline values: CDR1 SGHTS, CDR2 YDEGEE. V was clipped by 0 bases and J by 0 bases; unmatched bases: 8. This CDR3 comprises 17 residues. The CDR3: CASSLAWDSGMNTEAFF. The CDR3, as DNA: TGTGCCAGCAGCTTGGCCTGGGACAGCGGGATGAACACTGAAGCTTTCTTT.

The chain combines TRBV2 with TRBJ1-6; TRBD1 might be the D (5 bases). The V end lost 6 bases, the J end lost 7 bases, and 13 bases lay between the germline ends. Germline lookup yields CDR1 SNHLY and CDR2 FYNNEI. The CDR3 totals 14 residues. The CDR3 region is CASSATDGNSPLHF. CDR3 DNA sequence: TGTGCCAGCAGCGCGACAGACGGGAATTCACCCCTCCACTTT. Drawing the rest from reference TRBV2 and TRBJ1-6, the complete variable domain is EPEVTQTPSHQVTQMGQEVILRCVPISNHLYFYWYRQILGQKVEFLVSFYNNEISEKSEIFDDQFSVERPDGSNFTLKIRSTKLEDSAMYFCASSATDGNSPLHFGNGTRLTVT.

The chain recombines TRBV7-3 with TRBJ2-3, with 15 bases fitting TRBD2. The ends lost 4 bases at V and 1 base at J; junction bases unmatched: 9. Germline CDR1 and CDR2: SGHTA and FQGTGA. The CDR3 has 19 amino acids. The CDR3 protein is CASSSPGLAGGLRTDTQYF. For the CDR3, the DNA is TGTGCCAGCAGCTCCCCCGGACTAGCGGGGGGGCTTCGCACAGATACGCAGTATTTT.

The V call is TRBV7-2, the J call TRBJ1-4; no clear D gene. V lost 1 base, J lost 8 bases, and 8 bases lay in between. The germline CDR1 and CDR2 sequences are SGHTA and FQGNSA. The CDR3 contains 13 residues. The CDR3 bases are TGTGCCAGCAGCTTAGAGCTCGGAGAAAAACTGTTTTTT. Translation gives CASSLELGEKLFF.